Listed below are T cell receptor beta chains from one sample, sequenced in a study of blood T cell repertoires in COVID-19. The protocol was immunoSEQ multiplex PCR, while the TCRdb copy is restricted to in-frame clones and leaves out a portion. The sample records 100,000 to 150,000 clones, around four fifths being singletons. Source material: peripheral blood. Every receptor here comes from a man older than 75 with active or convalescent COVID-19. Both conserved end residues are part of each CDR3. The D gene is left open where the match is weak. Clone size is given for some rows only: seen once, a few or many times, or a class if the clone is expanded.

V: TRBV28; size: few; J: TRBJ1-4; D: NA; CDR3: CASSIPGQRNEKLFF; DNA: TGTGCCAGCAGCATTCCGGGACAAAGAAATGAAAAACTGTTTTTT
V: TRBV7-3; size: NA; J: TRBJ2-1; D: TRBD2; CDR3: CASSWGLAGANEQFF; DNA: TGTGCCAGCAGCTGGGGACTAGCGGGGGCCAATGAGCAGTTCTTC
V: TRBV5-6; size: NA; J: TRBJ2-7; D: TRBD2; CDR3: CASSLWTSGSPWQYF; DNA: TGTGCCAGCAGCCTTTGGACTAGCGGGTCCCCTTGGCAGTACTTC
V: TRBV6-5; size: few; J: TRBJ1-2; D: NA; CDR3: CASSPRGARYGYTF; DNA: TGTGCCAGCAGTCCCAGGGGCGCCAGGTATGGCTACACCTTC
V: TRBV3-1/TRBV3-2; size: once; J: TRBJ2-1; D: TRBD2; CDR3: CASSQPPGAGDNEQFF; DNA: TGTGCCAGCAGCCAACCCCCGGGAGCGGGGGACAATGAGCAGTTCTTC
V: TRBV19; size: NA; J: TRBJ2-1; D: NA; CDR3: CASSPRWTDRTNYNEQFF; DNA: TGTGCCAGTAGTCCCCGGTGGACAGACAGGACCAACTACAATGAGCAGTTCTTC
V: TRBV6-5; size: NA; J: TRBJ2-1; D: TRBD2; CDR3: CASSPPLAGYNEQFF; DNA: TGTGCCAGCAGTCCCCCCCTAGCGGGGTACAATGAGCAGTTCTTC
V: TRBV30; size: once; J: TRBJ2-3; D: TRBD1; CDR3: CAWSRTGGFTDTQYF; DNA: TGTGCCTGGAGTAGGACAGGGGGGTTCACAGATACGCAGTATTTT
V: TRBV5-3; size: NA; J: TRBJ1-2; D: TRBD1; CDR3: CARSPRGTGWDGYTF; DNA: TGTGCCAGAAGCCCGCGAGGGACAGGGTGGGATGGCTACACCTTC
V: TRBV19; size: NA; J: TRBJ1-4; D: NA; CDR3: CASSILQINEKLFF; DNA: TGTGCCAGTAGTATACTACAGATAAATGAAAAACTGTTTTTT
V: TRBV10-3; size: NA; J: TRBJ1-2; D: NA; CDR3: CATGQGPNYGYTF; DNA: TGTGCCACAGGGCAGGGGCCGAACTATGGCTACACCTTC
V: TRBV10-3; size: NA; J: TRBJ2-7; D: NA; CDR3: CAISETPGQGYEQYF; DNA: TGTGCCATCAGTGAGACACCGGGACAAGGCTACGAGCAGTACTTC
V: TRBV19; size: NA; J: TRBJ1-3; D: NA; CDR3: CATGLNSGNTIYF; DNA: TGTGCCACGGGACTGAACTCTGGAAACACCATATATTTT
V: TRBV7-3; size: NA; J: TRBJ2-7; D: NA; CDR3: CASSLSAAAGAYEQYF; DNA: TGTGCCAGCAGCTTAAGCGCAGCGGCTGGCGCTTACGAGCAGTACTTC
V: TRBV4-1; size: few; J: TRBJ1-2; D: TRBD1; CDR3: CASSQAESRTGNYGYTF; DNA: TGCGCCAGCAGCCAAGCTGAATCCCGGACAGGGAACTATGGCTACACCTTC
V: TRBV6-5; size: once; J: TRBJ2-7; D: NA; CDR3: CASSYFAGSYEQYF; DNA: TGTGCCAGCAGTTATTTCGCGGGGTCCTACGAGCAGTACTTC
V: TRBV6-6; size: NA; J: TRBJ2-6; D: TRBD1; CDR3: CASSRDRGGGANVLTF; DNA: TGTGCCAGCAGTCGTGACAGGGGCGGTGGGGCCAACGTCCTGACTTTC
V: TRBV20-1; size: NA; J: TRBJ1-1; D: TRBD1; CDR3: CSASKGQVAEAFF; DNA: TGCAGTGCTAGTAAGGGACAGGTGGCTGAAGCTTTCTTT
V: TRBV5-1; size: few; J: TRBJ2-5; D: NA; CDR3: CASSLAVSPETQYF; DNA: TGCGCCAGCAGCTTGGCGGTTAGCCCAGAGACCCAGTACTTC
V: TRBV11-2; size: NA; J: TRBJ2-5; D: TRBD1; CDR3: CASSPRTGPPETQYF; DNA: TGTGCCAGCAGCCCCCGGACAGGACCTCCGGAGACCCAGTACTTC
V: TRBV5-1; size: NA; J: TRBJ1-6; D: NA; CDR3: CASSPMTGDNSPLHF; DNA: TGCGCCAGCAGCCCCATGACAGGAGATAATTCACCCCTCCACTTT
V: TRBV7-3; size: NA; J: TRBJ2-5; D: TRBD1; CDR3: CASSPGTGGVGETQYF; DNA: TGTGCCAGCAGCCCGGGGACAGGGGGCGTCGGGGAGACCCAGTACTTC
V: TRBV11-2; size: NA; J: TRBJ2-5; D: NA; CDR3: CASSPRTIQETQYF; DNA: TGTGCCAGCAGCCCCAGGACTATCCAAGAGACCCAGTACTTC
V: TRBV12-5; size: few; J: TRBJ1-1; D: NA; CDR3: CASGSPDTLTTEAFF; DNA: TGTGCTAGTGGTTCTCCGGACACTTTGACCACTGAAGCTTTCTTT
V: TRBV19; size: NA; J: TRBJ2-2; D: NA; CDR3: CASSIVVPIGAGELFF; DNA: TGTGCCAGTAGTATAGTTGTCCCCATCGGAGCCGGGGAGCTGTTTTTT
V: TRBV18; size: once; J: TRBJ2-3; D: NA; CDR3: CASSPPQLTDTQYF; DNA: TGTGCCAGCTCACCACCCCAGTTGACAGATACGCAGTATTTT
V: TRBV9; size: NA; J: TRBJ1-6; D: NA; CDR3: CASSVGGGGYNSPLHF; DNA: TGTGCCAGCAGCGTAGGGGGAGGGGGCTATAATTCACCCCTCCACTTT
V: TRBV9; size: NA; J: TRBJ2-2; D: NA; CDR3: CASSVVSGPNTGELFF; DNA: TGTGCCAGCAGCGTAGTATCTGGGCCGAACACCGGGGAGCTGTTTTTT
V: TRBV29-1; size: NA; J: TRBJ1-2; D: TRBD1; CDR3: CSVDIGAGGEGYTF; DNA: TGCAGCGTTGATATTGGGGCAGGGGGAGAGGGCTACACCTTC
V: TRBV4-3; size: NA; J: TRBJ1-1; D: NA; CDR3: CASSQGGGKNTEAFF; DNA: TGCGCCAGCAGCCAAGGAGGAGGGAAGAACACTGAAGCTTTCTTT
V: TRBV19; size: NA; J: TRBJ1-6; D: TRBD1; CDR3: CASSKSLRGTLHF; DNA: TGTGCCAGTAGTAAGTCCCTCAGGGGGACCCTCCACTTT
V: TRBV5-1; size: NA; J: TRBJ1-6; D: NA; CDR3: CASSFGAGGNSPLHF; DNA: TGCGCCAGCAGCTTTGGGGCCGGGGGAAATTCACCCCTCCACTTT